The rows below give T cell receptor beta chains drawn from one sample of a study of blood T cell repertoires in COVID-19. The repertoire was sequenced with immunoSEQ multiplex PCR; TCRdb's copy has only in-frame clones and lacks some. The sample has 330,000 or so clones, 87% seen once; the top ten hold around 8.9%. Source material: peripheral blood. The receptors stem from a man aged 25 to 45 with COVID-19, enrolled during active disease. Both conserved end residues are part of each CDR3. Each record gives: V gene, clone size, D gene, J gene, CDR3 DNA, CDR3 protein. A D gene is named only where the DNA matches it firmly. Some rows mark clone size as missing; the rest say once, few, many or name a class of expanded clone.

TRBV12-3/TRBV12-4	NA	NA	TRBJ1-1	TGTGCCAGCAGTAAAGACATGAACACTGAAGCTTTCTTT	CASSKDMNTEAFF
TRBV9	NA	TRBD2	TRBJ2-3	TGTGCCAGCAGCTCGAGGACTAGCGGGAGCACAGATACGCAGTATTTT	CASSSRTSGSTDTQYF
TRBV15	NA	NA	TRBJ1-2	TGTGCCACCAGCAGGGCGACAGTTATTTCCTATGGCTACACCTTC	CATSRATVISYGYTF
TRBV5-5	NA	TRBD1	TRBJ2-7	TGTGCCAGCAGCTTGGTTGATAAGGGACAGGGTAGGGACGAGCAGTACTTC	CASSLVDKGQGRDEQYF
TRBV19	NA	NA	TRBJ2-2	TGTGCCAGTAGTTCCCCGTGGGGGGTGAACACCGGGGAGCTGTTTTTT	CASSSPWGVNTGELFF
TRBV7-2	NA	NA	TRBJ1-1	TGTGCCAGCAGCAGACAGGCCGGTTTGACAAACACTGAAGCTTTCTTT	CASSRQAGLTNTEAFF
TRBV5-4	NA	TRBD1	TRBJ2-7	TGTGCCAGCAGCTCGCCGGGACAGTACGAGCAGTACTTC	CASSSPGQYEQYF
TRBV18	once	TRBD1	TRBJ1-1	TGTGCCAGCTCGGGACAGGGGGCTGCGACTGAAGCTTTCTTT	CASSGQGAATEAFF
TRBV6-4	NA	NA	TRBJ1-5	TGTGCCAGCAGTGAACAGGGTGGTAGCAATCAGCCCCAGCATTTT	CASSEQGGSNQPQHF
TRBV19	NA	TRBD1	TRBJ2-5	TGTGCCAGTAGTATACGACAGGGGACTGGGTTGGCGACCCAGTACTTC	CASSIRQGTGLATQYF
TRBV29-1	few	NA	TRBJ2-1	TGCAGCGTTGAAGCCCAGGCCAACGAGCAGTTCTTC	CSVEAQANEQFF
TRBV10-3	NA	TRBD2	TRBJ2-3	TGTGCCATCAGTGGATTTCGAATCGCGGGAGTGGAGTCCCCCGGTAGCACAGATACGCAGTATTTT	CAISGFRIAGVESPGSTDTQYF
TRBV5-8	NA	TRBD1	TRBJ2-1	TGTGCCAGCAGCTTTGGGACAGGGCTCTACAATGAGCAGTTCTTC	CASSFGTGLYNEQFF
TRBV5-1	NA	NA	TRBJ1-5	TGCGCCAGCAGCTTGGAGGGACATCGCAATCAGCCCCAGCATTTT	CASSLEGHRNQPQHF
TRBV6-5	NA	TRBD1	TRBJ1-2	TGTGCCAGCAGTACTGTCCCGGGACAGGGATATGGCTACACCTTC	CASSTVPGQGYGYTF
TRBV28	NA	TRBD2	TRBJ2-1	TGTGCCAGCAGTTTAACGTCGGGACTAGCGGACAATGAGCAGTTCTTC	CASSLTSGLADNEQFF
TRBV4-1	once	NA	TRBJ1-1	TGCGCCAGCAGTCATACGGAGCTGAACACTGAAGCTTTCTTT	CASSHTELNTEAFF
TRBV4-3	NA	TRBD1	TRBJ1-4	TGCGCCAGCAGCCAAGAAGAGGGACAGGGGCTAGGAAAACTGTTTTTT	CASSQEEGQGLGKLFF
TRBV5-6	NA	NA	TRBJ1-5	TGTGCCAGCAGCTTTTCGAGTTGGACAGCTGAGCAGCCCCAGCATTTT	CASSFSSWTAEQPQHF
TRBV20-1	NA	TRBD1	TRBJ2-3	TGCAGTGCTAGTCGGGACAGGGTCAGCGATACGCAGTATTTT	CSASRDRVSDTQYF
TRBV5-4	NA	NA	TRBJ2-6	TGTGCCAGCAGCCCGTCTGGGGCCAACGTCCTGACTTTC	CASSPSGANVLTF
TRBV6-6	NA	NA	TRBJ1-1	TGTGCCAGCAGTGTCTCGACAGGAGGCGCTGAAGCTTTCTTT	CASSVSTGGAEAFF
TRBV6-1	NA	NA	TRBJ2-6	TGTGCCAGCAGTGATGCTAGTGGGGCCAACGTCCTGACTTTC	CASSDASGANVLTF
TRBV5-1	NA	TRBD2	TRBJ2-7	TGCGCCAGCAGCTTGGCCGGGACTAGCGGCTACGAGCAGTACTTC	CASSLAGTSGYEQYF
TRBV18	NA	TRBD2	TRBJ2-3	TGTGCCAGCTCACCATCTATAGGGACCAGCGGGGCCACAGATACGCAGTATTTT	CASSPSIGTSGATDTQYF
TRBV19	NA	TRBD2	TRBJ2-7	TGTGCCAGTAGTACGGGACTAGCCCCCTACGAGCAGTACTTC	CASSTGLAPYEQYF
TRBV4-3	NA	TRBD1	TRBJ1-2	TGCGCCAGCAGCCAGGAGAGGACAGGGCTCAACTATGGCTACACCTTC	CASSQERTGLNYGYTF
TRBV28	NA	NA	TRBJ1-2	TGTGCCAGCAGAGCGGACGTATCCAACTATGGCTACACCTTC	CASRADVSNYGYTF
TRBV7-9	NA	NA	TRBJ2-2	TGTGCCAGCAGCCCGGGATTATACACCGGGGAGCTGTTTTTT	CASSPGLYTGELFF
TRBV12-3/TRBV12-4	NA	NA	TRBJ2-5	TGTGCCAGCAGTTTTAGGGGCTGGGAGACCCAGTACTTC	CASSFRGWETQYF
TRBV9	once	TRBD1	TRBJ2-2	TGTGCCAGCAGCGTTATGGGCAGGGGGCGCACCGGGGAGCTGTTTTTT	CASSVMGRGRTGELFF
TRBV7-3	NA	NA	TRBJ2-1	TGTGCCAGCAGCTTAATGCAGGGGCAAAAGGATGAGCAGTTCTTC	CASSLMQGQKDEQFF
TRBV18	NA	TRBD2	TRBJ2-1	TGTGCCAGCTCACCACCGGGACTAGCGGGCAATGAGCAGTTCTTC	CASSPPGLAGNEQFF
TRBV3-1/TRBV3-2	NA	TRBD1	TRBJ2-1	TGTGCCAGCAGCCCAGTCCCGGGACAGGGTTATGCGGGAGTGGATGAGCAGTTCTTC	CASSPVPGQGYAGVDEQFF
TRBV7-8	once	TRBD2	TRBJ2-5	TGTGCCAGCAGCCCCGGGACTAGCGGGGTTAAAGAGACCCAGTACTTC	CASSPGTSGVKETQYF
TRBV15	NA	NA	TRBJ2-3	TGTGCCACCAGCAGAGTTACAGGGAACACAGATACGCAGTATTTT	CATSRVTGNTDTQYF
TRBV2	once	NA	TRBJ2-1	TGTGCCAGCAGTGACGGGGGAGATTCCTACAATGAGCAGTTCTTC	CASSDGGDSYNEQFF
TRBV9	NA	NA	TRBJ1-1	TGTGCCAGCAGCGTAACCAGGGATGACACTGAAGCTTTCTTT	CASSVTRDDTEAFF
TRBV5-6	NA	TRBD1	TRBJ2-3	TGTGCCAGCAGCTTGTGGGGGACAGGGGGCATAGATACGCAGTATTTT	CASSLWGTGGIDTQYF
TRBV12-3/TRBV12-4	NA	TRBD1	TRBJ2-5	TGTGCCAGCAGTTGGACAGGGCAAGAGACCCAGTACTTC	CASSWTGQETQYF
TRBV19	NA	TRBD1	TRBJ1-1	TGTGCCAGTAGTTTCCGCACAGGGGCCATGAACACTGAAGCTTTCTTT	CASSFRTGAMNTEAFF
TRBV25-1	NA	TRBD2	TRBJ2-1	TGTGCCAGCACGCCGGGACTAGCATGGGAGCAGTTCTTC	CASTPGLAWEQFF
TRBV5-1	NA	TRBD1	TRBJ1-2	TGCGCCAGCAGCTTGGGACAGGGGAATGGCTACACCTTC	CASSLGQGNGYTF